The 6 T cell receptor beta chains reported below all come from one sample, sequenced in a study of blood T cells in healthy people across ages. It was with a sample-barcoded 5' primer and a J-beta primer mix that a second PCR of roughly 7 to 12 cycles was run. TCRdb passed the 5' RACE reads through MiXCR, listing each CDR3 protein once. This sample has nearly 800,000 distinct CDR3 sequences, with roughly 56% found just once. The sequencing sample was made of blood. These receptors originate from a man aged 40-50 years in good health.

V gene TRBV29-1 combines with J gene TRBJ1-1; no clear D. This CDR3 has 14 amino acids. Germline CDR1 SQVTM, CDR2 ANQGSEA. The V end lost 6 bases, the J end lost 5 bases, and 19 bases lay between the germline ends. The CDR3, as DNA: TGCAGCGTCCCCCCTCCGGCGTGGAAGACTGAAGCTTTCTTT. It translates to CSVPPPAWKTEAFF.

The chain joins TRBV7-2 to TRBJ2-1; D might be TRBD1 (7 bases). CDR3 size: 15 residues. V gave up 6 bases and J gave up 6 bases, with 18 bases separating them. Germline lookup yields CDR1 SGHTA and CDR2 FQGNSA. The DNA for the CDR3 is TGTGCCAGCAGAAAAACCGGGGGACAGACCAATGAGCAGTTCTTC. As protein: CASRKTGGQTNEQFF.

This clonotype occurred a few times. The chain carries TRBV4-1 and TRBJ1-4, with D maybe TRBD1 (5 bases). CDR3 length: 12 amino acids. From germline, CDR1 is MGHRA and CDR2 YSYEKL. Trimming pared 8 bases from V and 7 bases from J, leaving 11 bases between. CDR3 sequence (DNA): TGCGCCAGCGGGGACGGGTTTGAAAAACTGTTTTTT. Amino acid sequence: CASGDGFEKLFF.

The chain couples TRBV19 to TRBJ2-3; TRBD1 aligns across 7 bases. Per the germline V gene, CDR1 is LNHDA and CDR2 is SQIVND (reference sequence). The CDR3 is 14 amino acids. With 7 bases clipped from V and 3 bases from J, the junction kept 7 bases outside the gene matches. The CDR3 reads CASTRGPTTDTQYF. The CDR3 DNA is TGTGCCAGTACGAGGGGGCCGACGACAGATACGCAGTATTTT.

The chain carries TRBV28 and TRBJ2-6; no firm D call. The CDR3 covers 17 residues. Trimming left V 3 bases short and J 2 bases short, with 14 bases between. Germline assignment: CDR1 MDHEN and CDR2 SYDVKM. The CDR3 sequence: CASSFDKWQAGANVLTF. As DNA, the CDR3 is TGTGCCAGCAGTTTCGATAAATGGCAGGCTGGGGCCAACGTCCTGACTTTC.

This sequence joins TRBV7-2 and TRBJ2-7; TRBD1 might be the D (6 bases). CDR3 length: 14 residues. Trimming stripped 5 bases from V and 3 bases from J, with 14 bases between. Germline CDR1 reads SGHTA; CDR2 reads FQGNSA. CDR3 nucleotides: TGTGCCAGCAGCACCTTACCGACAGGCTACGAGCAGTACTTC. Amino acids: CASSTLPTGYEQYF.